Below, 6 T cell receptor beta chains from the same sample are listed, as sequenced in a study of blood T cell repertoires in COVID-19 (dated by TCRdb to the early 2020s). Libraries were prepared through the immunoSEQ multiplex PCR assay. TCRdb's version of the immuneACCESS table is confined to in-frame rearrangements and falls short of the full clone set. An unresolved V gene accounts for under half of the shortfall where checked; the remainder is of unknown origin. The sample has approximately 170,000 clones on record, around 87% of them singletons. The biggest ten clones account for 6% to 7.5% of the sample. The sample was peripheral blood. These receptors were collected from a woman aged 80 or over in a cohort sampled during active or convalescent COVID-19.

The J gene is TRBJ2-2, the V gene TRBV24-1; tentatively, D is TRBD1 (7 bases). This CDR3 spans 14 amino acids. V dropped 5 bases and J dropped 4 bases, with 10 bases sitting between them. Germline CDR1 and CDR2: KGHDR and SFDVKD. Here the CDR3 reads CATSVQGGTGELFF. In nucleotides, the CDR3 is TGTGCCACCAGTGTGCAGGGGGGCACCGGGGAGCTGTTTTTT.

The chain recombines TRBV6-6 with TRBJ2-7; D remains ambiguous. Germline CDR1 is MNHNY and CDR2 is SVGAGI (reference sequence). V was shortened by 0 bases and J by 1 base, with 10 bases between the two germline ends. This CDR3 is built from 15 residues. The CDR3 loop reads CASSYSGSPSYEQYV. CDR3 nucleotide sequence: TGTGCCAGCAGTTACTCCGGTAGCCCTTCCTACGAGCAGTACGTC.

There are a few counts of this clone. The chain is built from TRBV15 and TRBJ2-3; a weak D match, TRBD2 (6 bases). Germline assignment: CDR1 LNHNV and CDR2 YYDKDF (reference sequence). There are 15 residues in the CDR3. V lost 1 base and J 5 bases, leaving 13 bases between the germline ends. The DNA for the CDR3 is TGTGCCACCAGCAGAGCCCCCGGGGGAGGAGATACGCAGTATTTT. Its translation: CATSRAPGGGDTQYF.

The chain employs TRBV5-6 and TRBJ2-7, with 8 nucleotides matching TRBD1. This CDR3 comprises 14 residues. Germline CDR1 reads SGHDT; CDR2 reads YYEEEE. After removal of 4 bases from V and 2 bases from J, the junction contained 5 bases not matched to a gene. Here the CDR3 reads CASSPDREAYEQYV. The CDR3 DNA is TGTGCCAGCAGCCCGGACAGGGAAGCCTACGAGCAGTACGTC.

This chain uses TRBV2 with TRBJ1-1, with 10 bases that match TRBD1. CDR1 SNHLY and CDR2 FYNNEI come from the germline V gene. The CDR3 length is 14 residues. J lost 5 bases, V lost 6 bases, and 6 bases had no gene match. CDR3 DNA: TGTGCCAGCAGCAGACAGGGGGCTTATACTGAAGCTTTCTTT. It is translated as CASSRQGAYTEAFF.

The rearrangement uses TRBV27 and TRBJ2-7; TRBD2 agrees at 11 bases. Germline CDR1 MNHEY, CDR2 SMNVEV (reference sequence). V dropped 4 bases and J dropped 7; count of bases not matched to a gene: 6. This CDR3 has 14 amino acids. The CDR3 region has the DNA TGTGCCAGCAGTTCACTAGCGGGGGACTGGGAGCAGTACTTC. Translated: CASSSLAGDWEQYF.